This T cell receptor (beta chain) was identified during a study of T cell changes during pregnancy in multiple sclerosis. Clones were read by immunoSEQ multiplex PCR, and TCRdb kept only the in-frame ones, dropping some. The sample contains roughly 11,000 clones, roughly 94% of which appear only once. The sample consisted of CD4+ T cells from peripheral blood mononuclear cells, taken before pregnancy. The receptor was isolated from a female donor with multiple sclerosis, enrolled in a pregnancy study.

CDR3 nucleotide sequence: TGTGCCAGCAGCGCGGGGGGAGAGACTTATGGCTACACCTTC. This sequence encodes CASSAGGETYGYTF. The chain carries TRBV9 and TRBJ1-2, with TRBD1 as a possible D gene (5 bases). The V end lost 3 bases, the J end lost 5 bases, and 14 bases lay between the germline ends. The CDR3 has 14 amino acids. The germline CDR1 and CDR2 sequences are SGDLS and YYNGEE.